This T cell receptor (beta chain) is drawn from a study of cytomegalovirus exposure and HLA in healthy donors. The PCR ran on 60 Vbeta and 13 Jbeta primers. In the source study's methods: A later analysis counted 65 million to 90 million unique TCR beta chains, some 11 million shared. Data came from immunoSEQ multiplex PCR; TCRdb stores just in-frame clones and leaves some out. V, J and clone size reflect that table, while D and trimming were determined from the DNA. The data contain 100,000 to 120,000 clones, around 84% of them seen just once; the ten biggest clones take up roughly 1.3%. General study points: It was assumed in the presence/absence analyses that sequencing depth was roughly uniform across donors.

On this clone: Antigen unknown.

The origin of this receptor is a woman aged 25 to 45 in good health and CMV-seronegative. Input material: PBMCs.

CDR3 amino acids: CASSPRFNTEAFF. The CDR3 coding sequence is TGCGCCAGCAGCCCTAGATTTAACACTGAAGCTTTCTTT. The chain recombines TRBV5-1 with TRBJ1-1, with unresolved D. The CDR3 is made up of 13 amino acids. Trimming removed 4 bases from V and 2 bases from J, with 9 bases in between. Germline-derived CDR1 and CDR2 are SGHRS and YFSETQ. Full variable domain (outside the CDR3, taken from reference TRBV5-1 and TRBJ1-1): KAGVTQTPRYLIKTRGQQVTLSCSPISGHRSVSWYQQTPGQGLQFLFEYFSETQRNKGNFPGRFSGRQFSNSRSEMNVSTLELGDSALYLCASSPRFNTEAFFGQGTRLTVV.